A single sample is the source of the 20 T cell receptor beta chains below, sequenced in a study of chemoradiotherapy in HPV16-positive cancers. Some clones are missing from TCRdb's copy, which holds only in-frame ones; the method was immunoSEQ multiplex PCR. Among some 21,000 clones listed, around 87% were seen once. This sample comprised blood, obtained from a patient who underwent chemoradiotherapy. These receptors all stem from a human donor with HPV-associated anogenital cancer.

As regards this clone: The junction and the germline gene differ at one end; a read error may be behind it. The chain uses TRBV9 and TRBJ2-3, with TRBD2 matching 7 bases. This CDR3 contains 10 residues. Germline values: CDR1 SGDLS, CDR2 YYNGEE. This CDR3 reads CASSGDTQYF. Here the CDR3 DNA reads TGTGCCAGTAGCGGGGATACGCAGTATTTT. Full variable domain (rest looked up from reference TRBV9 and TRBJ2-3): DSGVTQTPKHLITATGQRVTLRCSPRSGDLSVYWYQQSLDQGLQFLIQYYNGEERAKGNILERFSAQQFPDLHSELNLSSLELGDSALYFCASSGDTQYFGPGTRLTVL.

V is TRBV9 and J is TRBJ1-6; 9 bases map to TRBD1. The trim removed 3 bases at V and 10 bases at J, leaving 5 bases unmatched. This CDR3 contains 14 residues. The germline V gene encodes CDR1 SGDLS and CDR2 YYNGEE. The CDR3 sequence: CASSGQGVRSPLHF. CDR3 nucleotides: TGTGCCAGCAGCGGACAGGGGGTACGATCACCCCTCCACTTT. Complete variable domain (other parts from reference TRBV9 and TRBJ1-6): DSGVTQTPKHLITATGQRVTLRCSPRSGDLSVYWYQQSLDQGLQFLIQYYNGEERAKGNILERFSAQQFPDLHSELNLSSLELGDSALYFCASSGQGVRSPLHFGNGTRLTVT.

J is TRBJ2-5 and V is TRBV6-8; tentative D call: TRBD2 (6 bases). The CDR3 sequence is 14 residues long. V lost 4 bases and J lost 3, with 12 bases in between. Looked up from germline, CDR1 is MNHGY and CDR2 is SAAAGT. This CDR3 reads CASSSPGGKETQYF. Written as DNA, the CDR3 is TGTGCCAGCAGTTCCCCCGGCGGGAAAGAGACCCAGTACTTC.

The V and J genes are TRBV28 and TRBJ2-5; 8 bases are a match to TRBD2. The CDR3 covers 14 residues. Germline lookup yields CDR1 MDHEN and CDR2 SYDVKM. The V segment lost 6 bases and the J segment 5 bases; nucleotides outside the gene matches: 8. The chain's CDR3 is CASSLTSGGETQYF. DNA for the CDR3: TGTGCCAGCAGCCTCACTAGCGGAGGGGAGACCCAGTACTTC. Combining the CDR3 with reference TRBV28 and TRBJ2-5 gives the whole variable domain DVKVTQSSRYLVKRTGEKVFLECVQDMDHENMFWYRQDPGLGLRLIYFSYDVKMKEKGDIPEGYSVSREKKERFSLILESASTNQTSMYLCASSLTSGGETQYFGPGTRLLVL.

The chain links TRBV5-8 to TRBJ1-1; a weak D match, TRBD1 (5 bases). Trimming took 4 bases from V and 5 from J, leaving 15 bases between them. This CDR3 is built from 14 residues. Germline V gene sequence: CDR1 SGHTS, CDR2 YDEGEE. CDR3 nucleotide sequence: TGTGCCAGCAGCGGCGACCGGGGGAGGACTGAAGCTTTCTTT. This gives the protein CASSGDRGRTEAFF.

The chain carries TRBV5-1 and TRBJ2-3; 9 nucleotides line up with TRBD1. Germline CDR1 and CDR2: SGHRS and YFSETQ. The trim removed 1 base at V and 3 bases at J, leaving 6 bases unmatched. The CDR3 extends over 16 amino acids. Written as DNA, the CDR3 is TGCGCCAGCAGCTTGACGTACGGGACAGGGACAGATACGCAGTATTTT. Translated: CASSLTYGTGTDTQYF.

The V and J genes are TRBV18 and TRBJ2-2, with 8 bases that match TRBD1. Trimming at V came to 8 bases and at J to 2 bases, leaving 10 bases not matched to a gene. Per the germline V gene, CDR1 is KGHSH and CDR2 is LQKENI. The CDR3 covers 16 residues. The CDR3 DNA is TGTGCCAGCACGTTCTCCAGGGGGCAAAACACCGGGGAGCTGTTTTTT. Translation: CASTFSRGQNTGELFF.

The chain links TRBV29-1 to TRBJ2-2; TRBD1 matches at 8 bases. The CDR3 runs to 13 residues. Germline V gives CDR1 SQVTM, CDR2 ANQGSEA. The ends lost 7 bases at V and 1 base at J; junction bases unmatched: 2. The CDR3 DNA follows: TGCAGCGCTGGACAGGGGAACACCGGGGAGCTGTTTTTT. Its translation is CSAGQGNTGELFF.

This rearrangement joins TRBV7-9 to TRBJ2-1; D is possibly TRBD2 (5 bases). Trimming pared 3 bases from V and 0 bases from J, leaving 9 bases between. This CDR3 is built from 15 residues. Germline V lookup: CDR1 SEHNR, CDR2 FQNEAQ (reference sequence). The CDR3 DNA follows: TGTGCCAGCAGCTTTCAGACTAACTCCTACAATGAGCAGTTCTTC. Translating gives CASSFQTNSYNEQFF.

The CDR3 is CASSQEVAGWAEQYF. The CDR3 coding sequence is TGCGCCAGCAGCCAAGAGGTAGCGGGGTGGGCCGAGCAGTACTTC. The chain links TRBV4-3 to TRBJ2-7; 8 nucleotides line up with TRBD2. V was pared by 0 bases and J by 6 bases, with 7 bases of the junction left unmatched. Per the germline V gene, CDR1 is LGHNA and CDR2 is YSLEER. CDR3 length: 15 residues.

The J gene is TRBJ2-2, the V gene TRBV5-3, with TRBD1 matching over 12 bases. TRBV5-3 is reported as an ORF; its role is uncertain. CDR3 length: 20 residues. With 3 bases clipped from V and 5 bases from J, the junction kept 17 bases outside the gene matches. The CDR3 region is CARSSPHKGQGAPRTGELFF. CDR3 nucleotide sequence: TGTGCCAGAAGCTCGCCCCATAAGGGACAGGGGGCGCCCCGGACCGGGGAGCTGTTTTTT.

The chain employs TRBV4-1 and TRBJ1-5, with 8 nucleotides matching TRBD1. CDR3 size: 16 residues. V lost 1 base, J lost 5 bases, and 7 bases stayed unmatched. Germline-derived CDR1 and CDR2 are MGHRA and YSYEKL. CDR3: CASSQGIGQGHQPQHF. The CDR3 region has the DNA TGCGCCAGCAGCCAAGGGATAGGACAGGGACATCAGCCCCAGCATTTT.

The sample holds one count of this clone. Other DNA sequences of this sample code for an identical CDR3. The CDR3 DNA is TGCGCCAGCAGCTTGGGGGACTTACCGAACACTGAAGCTTTCTTT. It encodes CASSLGDLPNTEAFF. The rearrangement joins TRBV5-1 to TRBJ1-1; the D gene is possibly TRBD1 (5 bases). V was cut by 0 bases and J by 1 base, with 10 bases left in between. Per the germline V gene, CDR1 is SGHRS and CDR2 is YFSETQ. This CDR3 has 15 amino acids.

The chain has TRBV13 and TRBJ2-3; TRBD2 matches at 9 bases. Germline CDR1 PRHDT, CDR2 FYEKMQ (reference sequence). Unmatched junction bases numbered 15, after V lost 2 bases and J lost 6 bases. The CDR3 contains 18 residues. CDR3 nucleotides: TGTGCCAGCAGCTTACGACGCTCGGGCGGGAGGGCCCGGGATACGCAGTATTTT. Translating it yields CASSLRRSGGRARDTQYF.

V and J are TRBV27 and TRBJ2-7, with D perhaps matching TRBD1 (5 bases). Germline CDR1 MNHEY, CDR2 SMNVEV (reference sequence). The CDR3 has 15 residues. V lost 2 bases, J lost 0 bases, and 11 bases lay in between. The CDR3, as DNA: TGTGCCAGCAGTTTACGGCGACAGATCTCCTACGAGCAGTACTTC. It codes for CASSLRRQISYEQYF.

The gene calls are TRBV7-8 and TRBJ2-7; 9 bases agree with TRBD1. Germline assignment: CDR1 SGHVS and CDR2 FQNEAQ. The V and J ends lost 5 bases and 7 bases, in that order; junction bases with no gene match: 24. This CDR3 comprises 19 residues. The CDR3 is CASSLSGGFGTGGAGEQYF. CDR3 bases: TGTGCCAGCAGCCTGAGTGGTGGGTTTGGCACAGGGGGCGCGGGGGAGCAGTACTTC.

V usage is TRBV5-5 and J usage is TRBJ2-5; TRBD2 aligns across 7 bases. Germline-derived CDR1 and CDR2 are SGHKS and YYEKEE (reference sequence). V shed 4 bases, J shed 2 bases, and the junction held 5 bases outside the gene matches. This CDR3 is built from 14 residues. For the CDR3, the DNA is TGTGCCAGCAGCCGGACTAGTGGGCAAGAGACCCAGTACTTC. Protein sequence: CASSRTSGQETQYF.

DNA of the CDR3: TGTGCCAGCAGTTTTTGGACTAGCGGCACAGATACGCAGTATTTT. It specifies CASSFWTSGTDTQYF. The chain recombines TRBV27 with TRBJ2-3; 9 nucleotides agree with TRBD2. This CDR3 spans 15 amino acids. The trim removed 3 bases at V and 1 base at J, leaving 2 bases unmatched. Germline loops: CDR1 MNHEY, CDR2 SMNVEV (reference sequence).

The chain employs TRBV6-5 and TRBJ2-7, with 8 positions matching TRBD1. The germline V gene encodes CDR1 MNHEY and CDR2 SVGAGI. V shed 6 bases, J shed 1 base, and the junction held 2 bases outside the gene matches. The CDR3 covers 13 residues. The CDR3 region has the DNA TGTGCCAGCAGGGACAGGGAGTCCTACGAGCAGTACTTC. It specifies CASRDRESYEQYF.

This clone was detected only a few times. The chain combines TRBV11-3 with TRBJ1-2; D is unresolved. Germline V gene sequence: CDR1 SGHNT, CDR2 YENEEA. This CDR3 has 14 residues. Trimming shortened V by 2 bases and J by 2 bases, and 9 bases separated the two germline ends. The CDR3 bases are TGTGCCAGCAGCTTAATGGGCGCAAACTATGGCTACACCTTC. The encoded protein is CASSLMGANYGYTF.